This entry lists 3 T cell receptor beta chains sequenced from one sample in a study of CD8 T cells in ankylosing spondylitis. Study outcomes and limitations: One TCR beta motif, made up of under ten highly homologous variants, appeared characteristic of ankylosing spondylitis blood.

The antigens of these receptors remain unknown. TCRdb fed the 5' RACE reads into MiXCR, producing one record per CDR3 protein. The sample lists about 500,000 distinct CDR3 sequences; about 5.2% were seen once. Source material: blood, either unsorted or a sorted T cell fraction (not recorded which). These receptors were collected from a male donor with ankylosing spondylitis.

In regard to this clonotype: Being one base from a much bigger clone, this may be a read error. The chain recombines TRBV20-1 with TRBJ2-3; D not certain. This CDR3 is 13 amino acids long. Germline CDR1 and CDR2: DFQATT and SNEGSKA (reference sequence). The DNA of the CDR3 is TGCAGTGCTAGTAGGCAGCCCACAAATACGCAGTATTTT. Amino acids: CSASRQPTNTQYF.

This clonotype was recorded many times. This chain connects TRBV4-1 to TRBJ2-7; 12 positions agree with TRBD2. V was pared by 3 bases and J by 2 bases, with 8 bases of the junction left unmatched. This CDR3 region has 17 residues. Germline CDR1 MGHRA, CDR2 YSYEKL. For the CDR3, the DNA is TGCGCCAGCAGCCATCGACTAGCGGGAGAGATCCCCTACGAGCAGTACTTC. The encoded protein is CASSHRLAGEIPYEQYF.

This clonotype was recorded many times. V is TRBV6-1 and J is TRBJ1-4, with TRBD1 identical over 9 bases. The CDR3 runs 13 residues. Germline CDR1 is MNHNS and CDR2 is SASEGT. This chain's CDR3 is CASGRQGGEKLFF. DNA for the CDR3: TGTGCTTCCGGCCGACAGGGGGGCGAAAAACTGTTTTTT.